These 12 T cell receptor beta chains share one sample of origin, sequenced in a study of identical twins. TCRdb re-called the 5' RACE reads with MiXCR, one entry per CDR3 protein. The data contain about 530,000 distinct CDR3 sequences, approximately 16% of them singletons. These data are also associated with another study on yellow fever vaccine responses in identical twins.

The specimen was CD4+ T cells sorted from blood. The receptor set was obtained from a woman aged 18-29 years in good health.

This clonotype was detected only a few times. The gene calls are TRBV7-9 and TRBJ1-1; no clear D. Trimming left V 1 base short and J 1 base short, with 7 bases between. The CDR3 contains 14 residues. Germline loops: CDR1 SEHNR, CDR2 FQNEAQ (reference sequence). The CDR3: CASSLEVWNTEAFF. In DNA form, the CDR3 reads TGTGCCAGCAGCTTAGAAGTTTGGAACACTGAAGCTTTCTTT.

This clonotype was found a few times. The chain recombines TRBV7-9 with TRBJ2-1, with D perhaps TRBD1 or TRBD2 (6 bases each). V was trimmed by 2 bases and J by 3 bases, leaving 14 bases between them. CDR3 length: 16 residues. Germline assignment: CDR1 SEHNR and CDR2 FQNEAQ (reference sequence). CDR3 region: CASSLRKGGNYNEQFF. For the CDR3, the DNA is TGTGCCAGCAGCTTAAGAAAAGGGGGGAACTACAATGAGCAGTTCTTC.

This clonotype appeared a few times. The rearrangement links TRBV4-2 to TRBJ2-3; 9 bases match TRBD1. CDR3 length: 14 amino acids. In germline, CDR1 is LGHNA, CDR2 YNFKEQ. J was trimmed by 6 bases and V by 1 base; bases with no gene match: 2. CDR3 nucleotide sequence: TGTGCCAGCAGCCAAGGGGACAGGGCTGATACGCAGTATTTT. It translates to CASSQGDRADTQYF.

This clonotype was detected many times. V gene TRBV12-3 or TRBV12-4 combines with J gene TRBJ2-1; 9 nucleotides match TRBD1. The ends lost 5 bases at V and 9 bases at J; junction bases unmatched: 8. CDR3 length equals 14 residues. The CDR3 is CASSPGTGRGEQFF. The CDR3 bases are TGTGCCAGCAGTCCCGGGACAGGGAGGGGTGAGCAGTTCTTC.

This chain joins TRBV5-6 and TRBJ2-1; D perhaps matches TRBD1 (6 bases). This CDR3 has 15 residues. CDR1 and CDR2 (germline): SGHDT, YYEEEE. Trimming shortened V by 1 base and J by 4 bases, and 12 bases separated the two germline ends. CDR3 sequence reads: CASSLQGMGYNEQFF. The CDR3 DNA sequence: TGTGCCAGCAGCTTGCAGGGGATGGGGTACAATGAGCAGTTCTTC.

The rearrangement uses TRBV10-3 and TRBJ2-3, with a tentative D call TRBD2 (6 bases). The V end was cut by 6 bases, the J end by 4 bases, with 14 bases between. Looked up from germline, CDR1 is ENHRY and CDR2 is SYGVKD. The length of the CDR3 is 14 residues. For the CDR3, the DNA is TGTGCCATCAGAGGGGAGGAGAATTCAGATACGCAGTATTTT. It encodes CAIRGEENSDTQYF.

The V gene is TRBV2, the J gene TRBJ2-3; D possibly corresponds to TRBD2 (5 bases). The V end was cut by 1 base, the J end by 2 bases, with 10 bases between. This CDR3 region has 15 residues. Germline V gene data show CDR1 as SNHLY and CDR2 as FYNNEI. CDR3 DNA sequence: TGTGCCAGCAGTGAAGGTCTAGCTTACACAGATACGCAGTATTTT. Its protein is CASSEGLAYTDTQYF.

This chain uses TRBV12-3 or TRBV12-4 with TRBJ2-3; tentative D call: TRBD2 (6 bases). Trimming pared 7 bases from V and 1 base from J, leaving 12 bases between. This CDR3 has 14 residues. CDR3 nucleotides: TGTGCCAGCACGGGGGTTTCGGGCACAGATACGCAGTATTTT. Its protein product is CASTGVSGTDTQYF.

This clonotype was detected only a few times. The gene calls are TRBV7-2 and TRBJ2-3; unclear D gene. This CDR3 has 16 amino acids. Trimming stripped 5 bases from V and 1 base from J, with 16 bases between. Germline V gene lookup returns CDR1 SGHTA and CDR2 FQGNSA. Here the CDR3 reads CASSTQRYLRTDTQYF. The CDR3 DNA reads TGTGCCAGCAGCACTCAGCGATACCTCCGCACAGATACGCAGTATTTT.

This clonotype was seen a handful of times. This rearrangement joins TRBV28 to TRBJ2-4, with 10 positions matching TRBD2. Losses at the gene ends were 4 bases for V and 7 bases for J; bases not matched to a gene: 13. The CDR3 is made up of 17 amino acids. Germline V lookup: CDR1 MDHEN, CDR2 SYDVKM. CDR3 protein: CASSSSAAGGLINIQYF. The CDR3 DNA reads TGTGCCAGCAGTTCCTCCGCAGCGGGGGGGCTCATTAACATTCAGTACTTC.

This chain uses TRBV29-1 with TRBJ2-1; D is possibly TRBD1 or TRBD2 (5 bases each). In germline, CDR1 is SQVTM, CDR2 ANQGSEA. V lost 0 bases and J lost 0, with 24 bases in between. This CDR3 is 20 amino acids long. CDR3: CSVEEIGSMGTSSSYNEQFF. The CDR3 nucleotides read TGCAGCGTTGAAGAAATAGGTTCGATGGGGACCTCGAGCTCCTACAATGAGCAGTTCTTC.

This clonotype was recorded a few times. The CDR3 nucleotides are TGTGCCAGTAGGACAGGGGGCGGTGACACCGGGGAGCTGTTTTTT. Its translation: CASRTGGGDTGELFF. The V and J genes are TRBV19 and TRBJ2-2; the match to TRBD1 covers 10 bases. Germline CDR1 and CDR2: LNHDA and SQIVND (reference sequence). There are 15 residues in the CDR3. V lost 6 bases to trimming and J lost 3 bases; unmatched junction nucleotides: 4.